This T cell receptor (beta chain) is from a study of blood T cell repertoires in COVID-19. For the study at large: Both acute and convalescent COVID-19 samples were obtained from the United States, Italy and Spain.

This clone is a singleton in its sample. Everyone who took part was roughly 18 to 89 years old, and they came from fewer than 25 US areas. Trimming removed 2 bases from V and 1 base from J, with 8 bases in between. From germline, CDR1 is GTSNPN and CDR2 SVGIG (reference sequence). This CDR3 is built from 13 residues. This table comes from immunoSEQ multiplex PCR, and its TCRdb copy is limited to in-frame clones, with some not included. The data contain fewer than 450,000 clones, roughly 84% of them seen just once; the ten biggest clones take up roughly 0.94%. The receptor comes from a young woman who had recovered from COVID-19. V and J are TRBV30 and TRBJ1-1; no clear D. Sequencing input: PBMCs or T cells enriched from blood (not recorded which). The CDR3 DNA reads TGTGCCTGGAGTCGGACTTCGAACACTGAAGCTTTCTTT. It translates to CAWSRTSNTEAFF.